The 20 T cell receptor beta chains listed next were all sequenced from one sample in a study of cytomegalovirus exposure and HLA in healthy donors. PCR involved 60 Vbeta and 13 Jbeta primers. Using immunoSEQ multiplex PCR, the repertoire was profiled, and TCRdb retains in-frame clones only, with some absent. The sample comprises around 150,000 clones, roughly 85% of which are singletons, and 2% to 2.5% rests with the top ten. The sample comprised PBMCs. These receptors were taken from a man younger than 35 in good health and CMV-seropositive.

The chain couples TRBV4-2 to TRBJ1-1, with 7 positions matching TRBD1. The germline CDR1 and CDR2 sequences are LGHNA and YNFKEQ. V shed 2 bases, J shed 8 bases, and the junction held 11 bases outside the gene matches. The CDR3 runs 15 residues. The CDR3 nucleotides read TGTGCCAGCAGCCAAACCGGGACAGCGGACGCCGAAGCTTTCTTT. This translates into CASSQTGTADAEAFF.

CDR3 in amino acids: CASSEVGRAGNTIYF. For the CDR3, the DNA is TGTGCCAGCAGTGAAGTTGGCAGGGCTGGAAACACCATATATTTT. The chain links TRBV6-1 to TRBJ1-3, with D maybe TRBD1 (5 bases). The germline V and J ends were trimmed by 1 base and 2 bases, with 9 bases remaining between them. This CDR3 is built from 15 residues. Per the germline V gene, CDR1 is MNHNS and CDR2 is SASEGT.

This chain links TRBV2 with TRBJ1-5; D possibly corresponds to TRBD1 (5 bases). V was pared by 7 bases and J by 0 bases, with 13 bases between. Germline V lookup: CDR1 SNHLY, CDR2 FYNNEI. The CDR3 has 15 amino acids. The CDR3 loop reads CASTLRQYSNQPQHF. The CDR3, as DNA: TGTGCCAGCACGCTAAGACAGTATAGCAATCAGCCCCAGCATTTT. Supplemented by reference TRBV2 and TRBJ1-5, the full variable domain reads EPEVTQTPSHQVTQMGQEVILRCVPISNHLYFYWYRQILGQKVEFLVSFYNNEISEKSEIFDDQFSVERPDGSNFTLKIRSTKLEDSAMYFCASTLRQYSNQPQHFGDGTRLSIL.

The chain links TRBV4-1 to TRBJ2-1; 12 bases line up with TRBD2. The germline V gene has CDR1 MGHRA and CDR2 YSYEKL. V was pared by 0 bases and J by 10 bases, with 7 bases of the junction left unmatched. This CDR3 region has 16 residues. The chain's CDR3 is CASSQESRGLAGEQFF. In nucleotides, the CDR3 is TGCGCCAGCAGCCAAGAGTCCAGAGGACTAGCGGGGGAGCAGTTCTTC.

Concerning this clone: An end of the junction differs from the germline gene, which may be a read error. This rearrangement joins TRBV14 to TRBJ1-6; 8 nucleotides match TRBD1. This CDR3 contains 14 residues. CDR1 and CDR2 (germline): SGHDN, FVKESK. The CDR3 loop reads CASSQAVRGQVLHF. Here the CDR3 DNA reads TGTGCCAGCAGTCAAGCCGTGAGGGGACAGGTCCTCCACTTT.

The chain carries TRBV7-2 and TRBJ2-7, with 9 bases matching TRBD1. V was pared by 2 bases and J by 5 bases, with 4 bases of the junction left unmatched. CDR1 and CDR2 (germline): SGHTA, FQGNSA. There are 14 residues in the CDR3. CDR3 DNA: TGTGCCAGCAGCTTAACAGGGGGCAAGAACGAGCAGTACTTC. Protein product: CASSLTGGKNEQYF. The entire variable domain, with the rest obtained from reference TRBV7-2 and TRBJ2-7, is as follows: GAGVSQSPSNKVTEKGKDVELRCDPISGHTALYWYRQSLGQGLEFLIYFQGNSAPDKSGLPSDRFSAERTGGSVSTLTIQRTQQEDSAVYLCASSLTGGKNEQYFGPGTRLTVT.

Of note for this clone: An end of the junction does not agree with germline; a read error may underlie this. The genes are TRBV7-2 and TRBJ2-6; 12 bases are shared with TRBD1. CDR1 and CDR2 from the germline V gene are SGHTA and FQGNSA. The CDR3 length is 19 residues. CDR3 in DNA: TGTGCCAGCAGCTGGACCGGGACAGGGGGCGTAGCTGGGGCCAACGGCCTGACTTTC. Its protein is CASSWTGTGGVAGANGLTF. Together with reference TRBV7-2 and TRBJ2-6, the CDR3 gives the full variable domain: GAGVSQSPSNKVTEKGKDVELRCDPISGHTALYWYRQSLGQGLEFLIYFQGNSAPDKSGLPSDRFSAERTGGSVSTLTIQRTQQEDSAVYLCASSWTGTGGVAGANGLTFGAGSRLTVL.

As DNA, the CDR3 is TGTGCCAGCGGGGGTAGGGAGGGGTCGGAGTACTTC. This encodes CASGGREGSEYF. This chain uses TRBV6-1 with TRBJ2-7; 7 nucleotides align to TRBD2. This CDR3 comprises 12 residues. Losses at the gene ends were 8 bases for V and 11 bases for J; bases not matched to a gene: 12. From germline, CDR1 is MNHNS and CDR2 SASEGT.

This clone was observed a handful of times. The chain carries TRBV12-5 and TRBJ1-1; no clear D. The CDR3 length is 15 residues. Trimming removed 0 bases from V and 1 base from J, with 9 bases in between. The germline gives CDR1 LGHNT, CDR2 FRNRAP. The CDR3 region has the DNA TGTGCTAGTGGTTTGGTTTACTCGGGGAACACTGAAGCTTTCTTT. The encoded protein is CASGLVYSGNTEAFF.

The V call is TRBV10-3, the J call TRBJ1-1; unclear D gene. V was trimmed by 2 bases and J by 2 bases, leaving 6 bases between them. There are 13 residues in the CDR3. CDR1 and CDR2 (germline): ENHRY, SYGVKD. The CDR3 reads CAISEGGNTEAFF. CDR3 in DNA: TGTGCCATCAGTGAGGGCGGAAACACTGAAGCTTTCTTT.

J is TRBJ2-2 and V is TRBV27; 8 bases line up with TRBD1. Germline lookup yields CDR1 MNHEY and CDR2 SMNVEV (reference sequence). This CDR3 is built from 19 residues. V trimming: 5 bases; J trimming: 0 bases; junction bases outside the gene matches: 14. CDR3 in amino acids: CASSLPHRDRRTNTGELFF. As DNA, the CDR3 is TGTGCCAGCAGTCTGCCTCACCGGGACAGGAGGACGAACACCGGGGAGCTGTTTTTT.

The V gene is TRBV7-2, the J gene TRBJ2-4; D is uncertain. V lost 1 base and J lost 6, with 7 bases in between. The germline V gene encodes CDR1 SGHTA and CDR2 FQGNSA. The CDR3 totals 13 residues. The CDR3 loop is CASSLGTGNIQYF. Here the CDR3 DNA reads TGTGCCAGCAGCTTAGGTACGGGAAACATTCAGTACTTC.

V usage is TRBV5-4 and J usage is TRBJ1-2; 7 bases are shared with TRBD1. The ends lost 4 bases at V and 3 bases at J; junction bases unmatched: 15. CDR1 and CDR2 (germline): SGHNT, YYREEE (reference sequence). There are 17 residues in the CDR3. The CDR3 DNA follows: TGTGCCAGCAGCCGCGGCGGAGGGGACAGTCTATACTATGGCTACACCTTC. Its protein is CASSRGGGDSLYYGYTF.

The V call is TRBV19, the J call TRBJ1-5; the D is unclear. The CDR3 is made up of 12 amino acids. Per the germline V gene, CDR1 is LNHDA and CDR2 is SQIVND (reference sequence). Trimming stripped 3 bases from V and 5 bases from J, with 5 bases between. Here the CDR3 DNA reads TGTGCCAGTAGTATCCTCTATCAGCCCCAGCATTTT. Translated: CASSILYQPQHF.

This clone is deemed medium-sized. The chain employs TRBV4-2 and TRBJ2-1; a possible D gene is TRBD2 (7 bases). Germline V gene sequence: CDR1 LGHNA, CDR2 YNFKEQ. The CDR3 consists of 16 residues. Trimming took 0 bases from V and 4 from J, leaving 13 bases between them. DNA of the CDR3: TGTGCCAGCAGCCAAGATGGGGCGGGGGCGTACAATGAGCAGTTCTTC. Residues: CASSQDGAGAYNEQFF.

V and J are TRBV4-3 and TRBJ2-7; 9 bases match TRBD1. The trim removed 4 bases at V and 3 bases at J, leaving 7 bases unmatched. Germline CDR1 reads LGHNA; CDR2 reads YSLEER. CDR3 length equals 15 residues. The chain's CDR3 is CASSLTRTGVYEQYF. CDR3 bases: TGCGCCAGCAGCCTCACCCGGACAGGGGTCTACGAGCAGTACTTC.

The genes are TRBV27 and TRBJ2-2, with 8 positions matching TRBD1. V lost 5 bases and J lost 6; bases outside the gene matches: 8. This CDR3 region has 15 residues. The germline CDR1 and CDR2 sequences are MNHEY and SMNVEV (reference sequence). The CDR3 DNA reads as TGTGCCAGCAGTGCCGCAGGGGGCGGGCCCGGGGAGCTGTTTTTT. This gives the protein CASSAAGGGPGELFF.

This CDR3 is CASSGQSIAASSYEQYF. CDR3 coding DNA: TGTGCCAGCAGTGGACAATCTATAGCGGCTAGCTCCTACGAGCAGTACTTC. The chain carries TRBV6-4 and TRBJ2-7; maybe TRBD2 (6 bases). Germline-derived CDR1 and CDR2 are MRHNA and SNTAGT. V dropped 4 bases and J dropped 0 bases, with 19 bases sitting between them. The CDR3 contains 17 residues.

V and J are TRBV7-2 and TRBJ2-7; D possibly corresponds to TRBD1 (7 bases). V was pared by 1 base and J by 4 bases, with 11 bases between. The CDR3 is made up of 14 amino acids. CDR1 is SGHTA and CDR2 is FQGNSA in the germline V gene. Written as DNA, the CDR3 is TGTGCCAGCAGCTTAGGCGGGACAGCATACGAGCAGTACTTC. Residues: CASSLGGTAYEQYF. Complete variable domain (other parts from reference TRBV7-2 and TRBJ2-7): GAGVSQSPSNKVTEKGKDVELRCDPISGHTALYWYRQSLGQGLEFLIYFQGNSAPDKSGLPSDRFSAERTGGSVSTLTIQRTQQEDSAVYLCASSLGGTAYEQYFGPGTRLTVT.

This clone was found a few times. The germline gene is not matched at one end of the junction; a read error may be the cause. Written as DNA, the CDR3 is TGTGCCAGCAGCTTAGGGACAGTACTCTCTGGGGCCAACGGCCTGACTTTC. This codes for CASSLGTVLSGANGLTF. The chain carries TRBV7-3 and TRBJ2-6; 7 bases are a match to TRBD1. The CDR3 runs to 17 residues. Germline CDR1 SGHTA, CDR2 FQGTGA.